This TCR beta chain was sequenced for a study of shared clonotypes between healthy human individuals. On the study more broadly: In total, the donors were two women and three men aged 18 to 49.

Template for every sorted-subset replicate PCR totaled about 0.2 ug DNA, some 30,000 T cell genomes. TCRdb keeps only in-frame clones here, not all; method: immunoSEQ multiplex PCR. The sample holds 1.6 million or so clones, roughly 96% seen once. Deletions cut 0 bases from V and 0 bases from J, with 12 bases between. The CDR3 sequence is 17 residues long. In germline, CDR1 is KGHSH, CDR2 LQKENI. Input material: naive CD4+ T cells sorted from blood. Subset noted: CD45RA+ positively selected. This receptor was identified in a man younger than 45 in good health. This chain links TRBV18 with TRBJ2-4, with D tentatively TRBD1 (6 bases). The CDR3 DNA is TGTGCCAGCTCACCACCGAGACAGGCTTTAGCCAAAAACATTCAGTACTTC. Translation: CASSPPRQALAKNIQYF. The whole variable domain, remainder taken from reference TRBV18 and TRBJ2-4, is NAGVMQNPRHLVRRRGQEARLRCSPMKGHSHVYWYRQLPEEGLKFMVYLQKENIIDESGMPKERFSAEFPKEGPSILRIQQVVRGDSAAYFCASSPPRQALAKNIQYFGAGTRLSVL.